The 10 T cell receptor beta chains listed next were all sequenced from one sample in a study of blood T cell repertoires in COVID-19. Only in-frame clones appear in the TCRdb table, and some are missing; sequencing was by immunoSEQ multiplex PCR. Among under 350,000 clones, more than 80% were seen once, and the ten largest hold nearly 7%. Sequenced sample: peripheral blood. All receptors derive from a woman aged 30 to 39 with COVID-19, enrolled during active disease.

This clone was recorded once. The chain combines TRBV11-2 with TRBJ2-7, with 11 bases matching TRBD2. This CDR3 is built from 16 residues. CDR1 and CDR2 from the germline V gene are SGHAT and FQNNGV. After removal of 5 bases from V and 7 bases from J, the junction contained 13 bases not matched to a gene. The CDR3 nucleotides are TGTGCCAGCAGCCCCTGGTTGGGACTAGCGGCGGGGGAGCAGTACTTC. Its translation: CASSPWLGLAAGEQYF.

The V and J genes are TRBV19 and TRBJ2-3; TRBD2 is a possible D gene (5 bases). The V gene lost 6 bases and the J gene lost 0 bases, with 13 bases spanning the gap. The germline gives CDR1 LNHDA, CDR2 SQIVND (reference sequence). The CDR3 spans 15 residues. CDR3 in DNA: TGTGCCAGTAGCCTCTCGGACTCTAGCACAGATACGCAGTATTTT. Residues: CASSLSDSSTDTQYF.

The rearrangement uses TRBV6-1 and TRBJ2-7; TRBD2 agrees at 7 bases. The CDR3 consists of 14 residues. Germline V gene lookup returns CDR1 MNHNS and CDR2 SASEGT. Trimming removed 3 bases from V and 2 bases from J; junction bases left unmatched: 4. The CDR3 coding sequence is TGTGCCAGCAGTGATAGTGGGAGGGCCTACGAGCAGTACTTC. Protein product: CASSDSGRAYEQYF.

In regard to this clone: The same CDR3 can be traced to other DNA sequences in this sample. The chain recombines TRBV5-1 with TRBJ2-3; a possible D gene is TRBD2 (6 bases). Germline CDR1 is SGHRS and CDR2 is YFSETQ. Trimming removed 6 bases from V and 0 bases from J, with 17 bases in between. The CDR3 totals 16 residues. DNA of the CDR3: TGCGCCAGCACCGGGGGTGGGCGGGCGAGCACAGATACGCAGTATTTT. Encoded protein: CASTGGGRASTDTQYF.

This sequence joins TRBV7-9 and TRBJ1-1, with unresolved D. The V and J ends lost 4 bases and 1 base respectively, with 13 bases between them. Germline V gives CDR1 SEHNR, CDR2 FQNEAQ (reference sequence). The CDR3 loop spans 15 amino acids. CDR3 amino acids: CASSSGGQANTEAFF. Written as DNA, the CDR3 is TGTGCCAGCAGCTCCGGAGGCCAGGCGAACACTGAAGCTTTCTTT. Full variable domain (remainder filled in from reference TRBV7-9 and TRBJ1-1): DTGVSQNPRHKITKRGQNVTFRCDPISEHNRLYWYRQTLGQGPEFLTYFQNEAQLEKSRLLSDRFSAERPKGSFSTLEIQRTEQGDSAMYLCASSSGGQANTEAFFGQGTRLTVV.

The CDR3 nucleotides are TGCGCCAGCAGCATAAATCCCCAGGGGGCAGGAGAGACCCAGTACTTC. Its protein is CASSINPQGAGETQYF. The chain links TRBV5-1 to TRBJ2-5; 8 positions agree with TRBD1. The germline V gene has CDR1 SGHRS and CDR2 YFSETQ. The CDR3 loop spans 16 amino acids. J gave up 4 bases and V 4 bases, and 12 bases lay outside the gene matches.

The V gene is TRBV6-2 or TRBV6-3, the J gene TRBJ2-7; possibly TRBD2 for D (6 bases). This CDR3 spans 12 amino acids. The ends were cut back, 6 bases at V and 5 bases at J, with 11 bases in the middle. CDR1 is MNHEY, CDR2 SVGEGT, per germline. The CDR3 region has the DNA TGTGCCAGCAGCCCGTCTAGCGACGAGCAGTACTTC. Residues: CASSPSSDEQYF.

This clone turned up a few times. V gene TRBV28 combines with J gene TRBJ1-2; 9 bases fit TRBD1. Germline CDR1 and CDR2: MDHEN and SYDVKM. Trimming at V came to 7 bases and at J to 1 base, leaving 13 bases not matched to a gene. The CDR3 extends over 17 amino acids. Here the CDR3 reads CASNGAGTGNFNYGYTF. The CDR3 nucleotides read TGTGCCAGCAATGGAGCCGGGACAGGGAACTTTAACTATGGCTACACCTTC.

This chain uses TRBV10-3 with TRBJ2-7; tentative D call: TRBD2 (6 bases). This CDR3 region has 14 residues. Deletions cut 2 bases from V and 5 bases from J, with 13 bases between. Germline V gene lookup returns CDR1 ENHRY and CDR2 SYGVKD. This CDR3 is CAISEPQEGNEQYF. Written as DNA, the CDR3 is TGTGCCATCAGTGAGCCGCAGGAGGGGAACGAGCAGTACTTC.

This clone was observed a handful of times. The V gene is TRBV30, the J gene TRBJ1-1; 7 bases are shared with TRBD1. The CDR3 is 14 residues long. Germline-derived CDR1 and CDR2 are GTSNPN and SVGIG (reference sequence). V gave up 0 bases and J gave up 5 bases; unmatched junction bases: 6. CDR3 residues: CAWSVLGRGTEAFF. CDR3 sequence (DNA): TGTGCCTGGAGTGTACTTGGCAGGGGGACTGAAGCTTTCTTT. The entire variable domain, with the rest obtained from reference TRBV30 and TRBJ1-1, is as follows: SQTIHQWPATLVQPVGSPLSLECTVEGTSNPNLYWYRQAAGRGLQLLFYSVGIGQISSEVPQNLSASRPQDRQFILSSKKLLLSDSGFYLCAWSVLGRGTEAFFGQGTRLTVV.